These 24 T cell receptor beta chains came from one sample sequenced in a study of T cell changes during pregnancy in multiple sclerosis. The method was immunoSEQ multiplex PCR; TCRdb's version includes in-frame clones alone and lacks a portion of them. The top ten clones hold roughly 2.7% of a sample with approximately 46,000 clones, 80% to 95% of them seen once. Sequenced here: CD8+ T cells from peripheral blood mononuclear cells, sampled in the second trimester of pregnancy. The receptors shown here come from a female donor with multiple sclerosis, enrolled in a pregnancy study.

V and J are TRBV30 and TRBJ2-2; TRBD1 is a possible D gene (6 bases). The germline gives CDR1 GTSNPN, CDR2 SVGIG (reference sequence). The CDR3 runs to 15 residues. Trimming took off 3 bases at V and 3 bases at J, with 14 bases between the two ends. CDR3 bases: TGTGCCTGGAGGGACCCGGGACAACACACCGGGGAGCTGTTTTTT. It encodes CAWRDPGQHTGELFF.

The chain has TRBV7-9 and TRBJ1-2; maybe TRBD1 (5 bases). Between the trimmed V and J ends, which lost 5 bases and 4 bases, there was a span of 11 bases. Germline lookup yields CDR1 SEHNR and CDR2 FQNEAQ (reference sequence). The CDR3 totals 13 residues. The chain's CDR3 is CASSAQGGYGYTF. CDR3 sequence (DNA): TGTGCCAGCAGCGCTCAGGGAGGCTATGGCTACACCTTC.

The chain couples TRBV25-1 to TRBJ1-1, with D possibly being TRBD1 (5 bases). Trimming cost V 1 base and J 6 bases, with 12 bases left between them. Germline values: CDR1 MGHDK, CDR2 SYGVNS. The CDR3 sequence is 14 residues long. Written as DNA, the CDR3 is TGTGCCAGCAGTGAATTCTCCAGGGTCTCTGAAGCTTTCTTT. Translated: CASSEFSRVSEAFF. Full variable domain (outside the CDR3, taken from reference TRBV25-1 and TRBJ1-1): EADIYQTPRYLVIGTGKKITLECSQTMGHDKMYWYQQDPGMELHLIHYSYGVNSTEKGDLSSESTVSRIRTEHFPLTLESARPSHTSQYLCASSEFSRVSEAFFGQGTRLTVV.

The chain links TRBV6-5 to TRBJ1-5; no clear D gene. The CDR3 runs 13 residues. Trimming pared 8 bases from V and 2 bases from J, leaving 10 bases between. CDR1 MNHEY and CDR2 SVGAGI come from the germline V gene. This chain's CDR3 is CASGTGGNQPQHF. CDR3 DNA sequence: TGTGCCAGCGGAACCGGGGGCAATCAGCCCCAGCATTTT.

The chain uses TRBV13 and TRBJ2-5, with D uncertain. The V end lost 3 bases, the J end lost 2 bases, and 7 bases lay between the germline ends. CDR1 is PRHDT, CDR2 FYEKMQ, per germline (reference sequence). This CDR3 is 13 amino acids long. CDR3 region: CASSFAEQETQYF. For the CDR3, the DNA is TGTGCCAGCAGCTTTGCGGAACAAGAGACCCAGTACTTC.

The chain joins TRBV9 to TRBJ2-7; TRBD1 is a possible D gene (6 bases). Germline CDR1 reads SGDLS; CDR2 reads YYNGEE. Trimming removed 0 bases at V and 2 bases at J, with 15 bases between. CDR3 length equals 16 residues. Here the CDR3 DNA reads TGTGCCAGCAGCGTAGCTACGGGGCAGGGGACCTACGAGCAGTACTTC. Its protein product is CASSVATGQGTYEQYF.

The V and J genes are TRBV7-6 and TRBJ1-1; D remains ambiguous. The CDR3 covers 13 residues. V was shortened by 2 bases and J by 6 bases, with 10 bases between the two germline ends. The germline CDR1 and CDR2 sequences are SGHVS and FNYEAQ. The DNA of the CDR3 is TGTGCCAGCAGCTTAACGGGTTTTGCTGAAGCTTTCTTT. This translates into CASSLTGFAEAFF.

The chain joins TRBV11-2 to TRBJ1-1; TRBD1 matches at 9 bases. The CDR3 covers 14 residues. Germline V gene lookup returns CDR1 SGHAT and CDR2 FQNNGV. J lost 4 bases, V lost 5 bases, and 5 bases had no gene match. Here the CDR3 DNA reads TGTGCCAGCAGCCAGACAGGGGGTACCACTGAAGCTTTCTTT. This gives the protein CASSQTGGTTEAFF.

This chain uses TRBV7-9 with TRBJ2-7; 9 bases line up with TRBD1. CDR1 and CDR2 from the germline V gene are SEHNR and FQNEAQ (reference sequence). With V trimmed by 5 bases and J by 1 base, 6 bases remained unmatched. This CDR3 is 15 amino acids long. The CDR3 region has the DNA TGTGCCAGCAGCCATCCGGGACAGGGATCCTACGAGCAGTACTTC. Encoded protein: CASSHPGQGSYEQYF.

DNA for the CDR3: TGTGCCAGCAGGCCGGGACAGGAGGGGGAGTGGAACATTCAGTACTTC. Translated, it gives CASRPGQEGEWNIQYF. The J gene is TRBJ2-4, the V gene TRBV2, with 8 positions matching TRBD1. Germline loops: CDR1 SNHLY, CDR2 FYNNEI. The CDR3 runs 16 residues. The ends lost 6 bases at V and 7 bases at J; junction bases unmatched: 14.

CDR3 coding DNA: TGTGCCAGCTCACCACGCAAGCGGGGACAAGAGACCCAGTACTTC. It is translated as CASSPRKRGQETQYF. The chain joins TRBV18 to TRBJ2-5; 7 bases fit TRBD2. Trimming removed 1 base from V and 2 bases from J; junction bases left unmatched: 4. Per germline, CDR1 KGHSH and CDR2 LQKENI. The CDR3 is 15 amino acids.

The rearrangement uses TRBV4-3 and TRBJ2-7; a possible D gene is TRBD1 (5 bases). Trimming took off 4 bases at V and 0 bases at J, with 10 bases between the two ends. CDR3 length equals 14 residues. CDR1 is LGHNA, CDR2 YSLEER, per germline. The CDR3 here is CASSPTASSYEQYF. DNA of the CDR3: TGCGCCAGCAGCCCGACAGCAAGCTCCTACGAGCAGTACTTC.

The V gene is TRBV18, the J gene TRBJ2-3, with no clear D. Germline lookup yields CDR1 KGHSH and CDR2 LQKENI. V was cut by 3 bases and J by 1 base, with 5 bases left in between. The length of the CDR3 is 13 residues. The CDR3 DNA is TGTGCCAGCTCACCCCCGGGCACAGATACGCAGTATTTT. This translates into CASSPPGTDTQYF.

The chain carries TRBV7-2 and TRBJ2-6, with TRBD1 matching over 7 bases. The V gene end was trimmed by 1 base and the J gene end by 0 bases; junction bases not matched to a gene: 3. The CDR3 extends over 17 amino acids. The V gene's germline CDR1 is SGHTA and CDR2 FQGNSA. CDR3 nucleotide sequence: TGTGCCAGCAGCTTAGAGGGGGCTTTCTCTGGGGCCAACGTCCTGACTTTC. Its translation: CASSLEGAFSGANVLTF. Complete variable domain (other parts from reference TRBV7-2 and TRBJ2-6): GAGVSQSPSNKVTEKGKDVELRCDPISGHTALYWYRQSLGQGLEFLIYFQGNSAPDKSGLPSDRFSAERTGGSVSTLTIQRTQQEDSAVYLCASSLEGAFSGANVLTFGAGSRLTVL.

This clone appeared once. The rearrangement uses TRBV9 and TRBJ2-3; 7 positions agree with TRBD1. Germline trimming cut 6 bases from V and 0 bases from J; bases unmatched to any gene: 10. The CDR3 has 16 residues. From germline, CDR1 is SGDLS and CDR2 YYNGEE. The CDR3 loop is CASTLETGHSTDTQYF. The CDR3 DNA reads TGTGCCAGCACTCTCGAGACAGGGCATAGCACAGATACGCAGTATTTT.

V usage is TRBV6-4 and J usage is TRBJ2-2, with 9 bases identical to TRBD2. There are 16 residues in the CDR3. From germline, CDR1 is MRHNA and CDR2 SNTAGT. V lost 2 bases, J lost 6 bases, and 7 bases stayed unmatched. The chain's CDR3 is CASSDTTSGVSGELFF. The CDR3 DNA reads TGTGCCAGCAGTGACACGACTAGCGGAGTGTCCGGGGAGCTGTTTTTT.

The chain links TRBV25-1 to TRBJ2-1; weak D call: TRBD2 (6 bases). Per germline, CDR1 MGHDK and CDR2 SYGVNS. The ends were cut back, 1 base at V and 4 bases at J, with 14 bases in the middle. The CDR3 has 16 residues. The CDR3 here is CASSELAGGVYNEQFF. The CDR3 nucleotides are TGTGCCAGCAGTGAATTGGCTGGCGGGGTGTACAATGAGCAGTTCTTC.

The chain has TRBV19 and TRBJ1-1, with D hard to call. From germline, CDR1 is LNHDA and CDR2 SQIVND (reference sequence). Trimming shortened V by 3 bases and J by 6 bases, and 8 bases separated the two germline ends. This CDR3 contains 12 residues. CDR3 residues: CASSMAYAEAFF. In DNA form, the CDR3 reads TGTGCCAGTAGTATGGCTTACGCTGAAGCTTTCTTT.

The chain joins TRBV14 to TRBJ1-2; D uncertain. Germline V gene sequence: CDR1 SGHDN, CDR2 FVKESK. The CDR3 consists of 13 residues. V lost 1 base and J 4 bases, leaving 7 bases between the germline ends. In DNA, the CDR3 is TGTGCCAGCAGCCAAGCGAGGGTCTATGGCTACACCTTC. It codes for CASSQARVYGYTF.

The rearrangement uses TRBV10-3 and TRBJ2-5; TRBD1 matches 12 bases. Germline CDR1 is ENHRY and CDR2 is SYGVKD. Trimming removed 6 bases from V and 5 bases from J; junction bases left unmatched: 7. The CDR3 contains 15 residues. The CDR3 protein is CAIRAGTGGMETQYF. Here the CDR3 DNA reads TGTGCCATCAGAGCCGGGACAGGGGGCATGGAGACCCAGTACTTC.

The chain carries TRBV5-6 and TRBJ2-5, with D unclear. V was pared by 4 bases and J by 7 bases, with 14 bases between. CDR1 SGHDT and CDR2 YYEEEE come from the germline V gene. The CDR3 sequence is 13 residues long. The CDR3 bases are TGTGCCAGCAGCACCGGGTCGGTGGGGACCCAGTACTTC. Translating gives CASSTGSVGTQYF.

The chain combines TRBV14 with TRBJ2-7, with TRBD1 matching 8 bases. Germline lookup yields CDR1 SGHDN and CDR2 FVKESK. Losses at the gene ends were 0 bases for V and 5 bases for J; bases not matched to a gene: 6. The CDR3 has 15 residues. This CDR3 reads CASSQDRTGKDEQYF. CDR3 coding DNA: TGTGCCAGCAGCCAAGACCGGACAGGGAAGGACGAGCAGTACTTC.

As to this clone: Additional DNA sequences in this sample encode the identical CDR3. V is TRBV10-3 and J is TRBJ1-4, with D unclear. V gave up 5 bases and J gave up 6 bases, with 13 bases separating them. The CDR3 contains 14 residues. Germline CDR1 is ENHRY and CDR2 is SYGVKD. The CDR3 nucleotides read TGTGCCATCAGTCACAAGGAGGGCTATGAAAAACTGTTTTTT. Protein: CAISHKEGYEKLFF.

The DNA for the CDR3 is TGTGCCAGCAGCTTGGGGGACAGGGCCTACGAGCAGTACTTC. Translating gives CASSLGDRAYEQYF. This sequence joins TRBV5-5 and TRBJ2-7; 9 bases map to TRBD1. The CDR3 contains 14 residues. V was pared by 0 bases and J by 2 bases, with 0 bases of the junction left unmatched. Germline-derived CDR1 and CDR2 are SGHKS and YYEKEE (reference sequence).